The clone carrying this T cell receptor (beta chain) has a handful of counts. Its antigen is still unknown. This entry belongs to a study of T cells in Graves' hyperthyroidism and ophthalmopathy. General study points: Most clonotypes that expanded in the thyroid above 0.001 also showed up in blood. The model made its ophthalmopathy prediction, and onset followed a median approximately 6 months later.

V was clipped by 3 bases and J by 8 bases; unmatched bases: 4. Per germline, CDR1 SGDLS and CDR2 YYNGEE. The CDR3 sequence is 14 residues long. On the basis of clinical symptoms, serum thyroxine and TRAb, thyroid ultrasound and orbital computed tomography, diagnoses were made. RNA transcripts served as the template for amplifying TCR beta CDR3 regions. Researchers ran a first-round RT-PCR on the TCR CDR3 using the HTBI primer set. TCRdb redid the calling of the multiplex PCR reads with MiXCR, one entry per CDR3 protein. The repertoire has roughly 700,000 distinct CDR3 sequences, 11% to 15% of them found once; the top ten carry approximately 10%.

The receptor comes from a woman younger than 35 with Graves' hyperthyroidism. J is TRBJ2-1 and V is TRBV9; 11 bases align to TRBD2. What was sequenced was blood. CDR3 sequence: CASSEGLAVDEQFF. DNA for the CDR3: TGTGCCAGCAGCGAGGGACTAGCGGTCGATGAGCAGTTCTTC.